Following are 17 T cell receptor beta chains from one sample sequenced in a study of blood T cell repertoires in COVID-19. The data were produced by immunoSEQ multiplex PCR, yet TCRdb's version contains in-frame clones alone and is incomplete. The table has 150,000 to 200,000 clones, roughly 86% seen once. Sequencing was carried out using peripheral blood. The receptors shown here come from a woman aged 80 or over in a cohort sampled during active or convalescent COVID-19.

CDR3 coding DNA: TGTGCCAGCAGTTCGAGGACAGGGGGCTATGAGCAGTTCTTC. Its protein is CASSSRTGGYEQFF. The chain carries TRBV27 and TRBJ2-1; TRBD1 aligns across 11 bases. CDR3 length: 14 amino acids. V shed 4 bases and J 8 bases; nucleotides not matched to a gene: 4. CDR1 is MNHEY and CDR2 is SMNVEV in the germline V gene (reference sequence).

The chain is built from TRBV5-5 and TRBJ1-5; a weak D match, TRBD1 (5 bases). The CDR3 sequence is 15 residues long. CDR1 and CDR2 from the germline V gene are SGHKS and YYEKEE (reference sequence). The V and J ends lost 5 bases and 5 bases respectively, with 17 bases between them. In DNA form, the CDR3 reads TGTGCCAGCAGTCGAGACAGAACGAGCTATCAGCCCCAGCATTTT. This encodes CASSRDRTSYQPQHF.

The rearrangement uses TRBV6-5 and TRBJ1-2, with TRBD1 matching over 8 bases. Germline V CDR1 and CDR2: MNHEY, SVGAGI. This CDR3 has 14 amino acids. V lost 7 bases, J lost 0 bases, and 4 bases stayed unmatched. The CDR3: CASTVDRANYGYTF. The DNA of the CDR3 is TGTGCCAGCACTGTGGACAGGGCTAACTATGGCTACACCTTC.

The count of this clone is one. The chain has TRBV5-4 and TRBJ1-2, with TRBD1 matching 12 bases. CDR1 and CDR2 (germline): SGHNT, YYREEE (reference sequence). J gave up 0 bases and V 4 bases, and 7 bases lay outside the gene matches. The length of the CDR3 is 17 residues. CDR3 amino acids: CASSGAGQGAANYGYTF. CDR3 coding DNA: TGTGCCAGCAGCGGCGCGGGACAGGGGGCCGCTAACTATGGCTACACCTTC.

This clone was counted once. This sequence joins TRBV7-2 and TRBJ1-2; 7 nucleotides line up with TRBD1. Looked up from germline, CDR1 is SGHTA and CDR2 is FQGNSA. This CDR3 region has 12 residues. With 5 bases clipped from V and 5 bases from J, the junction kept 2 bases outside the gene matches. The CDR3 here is CASSQTGYGYTF. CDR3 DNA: TGTGCCAGCAGCCAGACAGGGTATGGCTACACCTTC.

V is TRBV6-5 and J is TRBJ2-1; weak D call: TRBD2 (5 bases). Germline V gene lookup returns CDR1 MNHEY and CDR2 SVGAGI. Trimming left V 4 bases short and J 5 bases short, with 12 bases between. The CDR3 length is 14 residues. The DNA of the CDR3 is TGTGCCAGCAGTTCCATACTAGAGAACAATGAGCAGTTCTTC. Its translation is CASSSILENNEQFF.

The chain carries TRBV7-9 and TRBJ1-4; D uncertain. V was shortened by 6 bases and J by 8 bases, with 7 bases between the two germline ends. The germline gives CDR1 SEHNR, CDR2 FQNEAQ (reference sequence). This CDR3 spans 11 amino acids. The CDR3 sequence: CASSSLEKLFF. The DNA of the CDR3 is TGTGCCAGCAGTTCTTTAGAAAAACTGTTTTTT.

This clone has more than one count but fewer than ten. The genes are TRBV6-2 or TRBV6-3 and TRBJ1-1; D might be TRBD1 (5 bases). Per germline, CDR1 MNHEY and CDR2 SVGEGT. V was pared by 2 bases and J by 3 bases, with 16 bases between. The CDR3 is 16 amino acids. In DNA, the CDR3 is TGTGCCAGCAGTTACAAAAACAGGTTTCGCGACACTGAAGCTTTCTTT. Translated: CASSYKNRFRDTEAFF.

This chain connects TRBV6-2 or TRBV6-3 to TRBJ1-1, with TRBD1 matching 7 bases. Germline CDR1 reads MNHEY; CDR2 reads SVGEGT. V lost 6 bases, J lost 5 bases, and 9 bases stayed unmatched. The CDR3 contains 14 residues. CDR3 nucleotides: TGTGCCAGCAGCTCCATGACAGGGAGGACTGAAGCTTTCTTT. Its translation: CASSSMTGRTEAFF.

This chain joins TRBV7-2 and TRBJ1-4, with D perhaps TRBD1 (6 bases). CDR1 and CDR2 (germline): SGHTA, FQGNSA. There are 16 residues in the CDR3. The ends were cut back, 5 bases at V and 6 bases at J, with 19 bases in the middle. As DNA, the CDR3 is TGTGCCAGCAGCGCACAGGTGGACAGATCCTATGAAAAACTGTTTTTT. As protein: CASSAQVDRSYEKLFF.

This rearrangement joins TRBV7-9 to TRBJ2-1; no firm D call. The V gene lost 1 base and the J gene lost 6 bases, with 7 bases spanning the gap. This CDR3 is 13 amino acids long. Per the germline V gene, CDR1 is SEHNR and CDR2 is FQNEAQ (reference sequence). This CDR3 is CASSLVPGNEQFF. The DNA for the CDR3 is TGTGCCAGCAGCTTAGTTCCGGGCAATGAGCAGTTCTTC.

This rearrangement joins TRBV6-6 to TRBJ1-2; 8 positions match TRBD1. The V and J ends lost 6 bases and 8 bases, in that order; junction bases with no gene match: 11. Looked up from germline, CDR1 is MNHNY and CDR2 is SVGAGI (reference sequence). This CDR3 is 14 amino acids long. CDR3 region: CASRLSGTGEGYTF. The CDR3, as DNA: TGTGCCAGCAGGCTGTCTGGGACAGGTGAAGGCTACACCTTC.

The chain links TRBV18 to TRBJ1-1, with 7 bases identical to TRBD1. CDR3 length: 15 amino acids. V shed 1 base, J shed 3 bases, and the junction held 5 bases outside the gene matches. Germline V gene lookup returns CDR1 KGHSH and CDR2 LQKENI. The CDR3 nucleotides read TGTGCCAGCTCACCACGAGGGGGCGCGGACACTGAAGCTTTCTTT. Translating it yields CASSPRGGADTEAFF.

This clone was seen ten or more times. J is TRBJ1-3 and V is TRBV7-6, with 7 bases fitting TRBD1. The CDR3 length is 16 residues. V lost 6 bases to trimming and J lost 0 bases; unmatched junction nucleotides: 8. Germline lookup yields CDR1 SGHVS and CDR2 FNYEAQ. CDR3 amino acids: CASSYGQAYSGNTIYF. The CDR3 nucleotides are TGTGCCAGCAGTTACGGACAGGCGTACTCTGGAAACACCATATATTTT. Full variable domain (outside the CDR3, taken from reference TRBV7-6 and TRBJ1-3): GAGVSQSPRYKVTKRGQDVALRCDPISGHVSLYWYRQALGQGPEFLTYFNYEAQQDKSGLPNDRFSAERPEGSISTLTIQRTEQRDSAMYRCASSYGQAYSGNTIYFGEGSWLTVV.

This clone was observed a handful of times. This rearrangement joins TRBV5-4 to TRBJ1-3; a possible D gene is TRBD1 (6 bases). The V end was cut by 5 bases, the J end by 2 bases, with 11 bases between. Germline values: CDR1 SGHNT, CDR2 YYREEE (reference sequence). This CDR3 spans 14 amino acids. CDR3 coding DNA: TGTGCCAGCAGGGGCGGGGGGCCTGGAAACACCATATATTTT. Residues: CASRGGGPGNTIYF.

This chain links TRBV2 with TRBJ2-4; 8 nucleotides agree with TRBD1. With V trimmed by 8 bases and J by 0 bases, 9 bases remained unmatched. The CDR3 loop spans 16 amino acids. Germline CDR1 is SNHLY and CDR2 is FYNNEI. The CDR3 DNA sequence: TGTGCCAGCGGGACAGGACCTTTTCTAGCCAAAAACATTCAGTACTTC. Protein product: CASGTGPFLAKNIQYF.

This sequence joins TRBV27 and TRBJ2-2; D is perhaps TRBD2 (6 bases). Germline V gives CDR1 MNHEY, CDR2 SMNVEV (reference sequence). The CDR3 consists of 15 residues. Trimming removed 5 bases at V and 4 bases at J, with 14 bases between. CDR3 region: CASSPFRGGTGELFF. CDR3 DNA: TGTGCCAGCAGTCCCTTCCGGGGAGGCACCGGGGAGCTGTTTTTT.